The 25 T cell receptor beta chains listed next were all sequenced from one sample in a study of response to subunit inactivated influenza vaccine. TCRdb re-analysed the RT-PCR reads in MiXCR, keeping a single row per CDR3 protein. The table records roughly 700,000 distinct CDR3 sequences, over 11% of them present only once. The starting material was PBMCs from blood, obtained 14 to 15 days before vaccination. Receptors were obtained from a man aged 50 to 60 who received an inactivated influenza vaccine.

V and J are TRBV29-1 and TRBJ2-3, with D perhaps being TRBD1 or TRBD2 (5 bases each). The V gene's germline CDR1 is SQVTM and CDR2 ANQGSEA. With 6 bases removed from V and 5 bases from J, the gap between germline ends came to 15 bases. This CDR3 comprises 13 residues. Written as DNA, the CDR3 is TGCAGCGTCCGGGACCCCATCAGAGATACGCAGTATTTT. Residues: CSVRDPIRDTQYF.

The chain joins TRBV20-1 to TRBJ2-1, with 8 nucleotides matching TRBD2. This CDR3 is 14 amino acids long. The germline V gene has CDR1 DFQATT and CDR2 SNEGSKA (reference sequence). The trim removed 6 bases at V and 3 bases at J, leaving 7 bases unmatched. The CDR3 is CSARRAGDYNEQFF. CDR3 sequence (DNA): TGCAGTGCCCGGCGAGCGGGAGACTACAATGAGCAGTTCTTC.

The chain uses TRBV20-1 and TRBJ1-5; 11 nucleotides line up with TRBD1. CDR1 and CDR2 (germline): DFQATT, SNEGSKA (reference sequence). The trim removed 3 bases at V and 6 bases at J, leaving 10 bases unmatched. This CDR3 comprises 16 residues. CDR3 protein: CSASATGTGGRQPQHF. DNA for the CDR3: TGCAGTGCTAGCGCGACCGGGACAGGGGGTCGTCAGCCCCAGCATTTT.

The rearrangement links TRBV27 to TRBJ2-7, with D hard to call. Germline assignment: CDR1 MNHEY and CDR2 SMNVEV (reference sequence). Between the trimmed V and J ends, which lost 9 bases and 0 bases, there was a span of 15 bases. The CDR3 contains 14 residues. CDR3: CASSAKGNSYEQYF. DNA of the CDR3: TGTGCCAGTTCCGCAAAGGGTAACTCCTACGAGCAGTACTTC.

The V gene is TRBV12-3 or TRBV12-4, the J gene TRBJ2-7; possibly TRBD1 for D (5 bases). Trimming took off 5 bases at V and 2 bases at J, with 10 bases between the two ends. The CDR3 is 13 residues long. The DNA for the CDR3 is TGTGCCAGCAGTATTCAAGGGGCCTACGAGCAGTACTTC. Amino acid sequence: CASSIQGAYEQYF.

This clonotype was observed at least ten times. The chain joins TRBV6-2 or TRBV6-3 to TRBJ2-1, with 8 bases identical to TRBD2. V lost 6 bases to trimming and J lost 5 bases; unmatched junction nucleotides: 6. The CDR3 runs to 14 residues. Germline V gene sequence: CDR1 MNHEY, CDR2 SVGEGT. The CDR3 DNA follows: TGTGCCAGCAGGTCGGGGGGGGCTAACAATGAGCAGTTCTTC. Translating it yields CASRSGGANNEQFF.

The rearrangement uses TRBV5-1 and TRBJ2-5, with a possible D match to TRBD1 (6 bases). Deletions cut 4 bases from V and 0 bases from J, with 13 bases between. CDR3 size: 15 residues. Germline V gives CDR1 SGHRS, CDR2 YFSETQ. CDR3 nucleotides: TGCGCCAGCAGCCCTACCCAGGGGAACCAAGAGACCCAGTACTTC. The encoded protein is CASSPTQGNQETQYF.

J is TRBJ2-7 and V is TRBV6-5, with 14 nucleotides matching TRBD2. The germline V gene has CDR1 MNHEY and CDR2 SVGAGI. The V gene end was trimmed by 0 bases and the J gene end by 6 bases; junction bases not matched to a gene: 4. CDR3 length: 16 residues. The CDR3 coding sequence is TGTGCCAGCAGTTACTCAGGACTAGCGGGAGGTCTCGAGCAGTACTTC. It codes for CASSYSGLAGGLEQYF.

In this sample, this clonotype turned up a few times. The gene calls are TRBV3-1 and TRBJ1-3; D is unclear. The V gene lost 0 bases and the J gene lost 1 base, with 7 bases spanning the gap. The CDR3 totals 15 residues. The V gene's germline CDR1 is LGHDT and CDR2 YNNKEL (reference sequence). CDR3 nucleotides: TGTGCCAGCAGCCAAGAGGGAAGATCTGGAAACACCATATATTTT. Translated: CASSQEGRSGNTIYF.

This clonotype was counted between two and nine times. CDR3 DNA: TGTGCCAGCAGCCTCAACAGAGCAGATACGCAGTATTTT. It encodes CASSLNRADTQYF. The J gene is TRBJ2-3, the V gene TRBV3-1; D ambiguous. This CDR3 has 13 amino acids. The V gene lost 4 bases and the J gene lost 4 bases, with 9 bases spanning the gap. Germline lookup yields CDR1 LGHDT and CDR2 YNNKEL (reference sequence).

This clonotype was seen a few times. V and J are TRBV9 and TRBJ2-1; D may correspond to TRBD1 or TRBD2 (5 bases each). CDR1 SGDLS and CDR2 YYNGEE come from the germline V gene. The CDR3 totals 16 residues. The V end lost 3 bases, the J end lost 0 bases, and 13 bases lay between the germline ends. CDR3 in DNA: TGTGCCAGCAGCGAATCCGGGACGAGCTCCTACAATGAGCAGTTCTTC. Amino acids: CASSESGTSSYNEQFF.

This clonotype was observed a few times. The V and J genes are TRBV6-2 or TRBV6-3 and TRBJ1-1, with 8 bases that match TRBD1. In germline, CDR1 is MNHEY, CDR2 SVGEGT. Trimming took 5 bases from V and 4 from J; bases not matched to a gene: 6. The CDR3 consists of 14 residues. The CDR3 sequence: CASSRPQGATEAFF. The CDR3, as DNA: TGTGCCAGCAGTCGTCCCCAGGGGGCCACTGAAGCTTTCTTT.

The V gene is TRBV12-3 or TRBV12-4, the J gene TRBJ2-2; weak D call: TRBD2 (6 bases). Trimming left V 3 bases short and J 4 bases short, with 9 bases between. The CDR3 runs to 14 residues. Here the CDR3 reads CASSFIGGTGELFF. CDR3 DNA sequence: TGTGCCAGCAGTTTTATCGGGGGCACCGGGGAGCTGTTTTTT.

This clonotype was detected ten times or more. CDR3 amino acids: CASSLYSGTTYEQYF. CDR3 in DNA: TGTGCCAGCAGTTTATATAGCGGGACCACCTACGAGCAGTACTTC. This chain uses TRBV27 with TRBJ2-7; 8 positions agree with TRBD2. The CDR3 runs to 15 residues. Trimming took 1 base from V and 2 from J; bases not matched to a gene: 4. Per the germline V gene, CDR1 is MNHEY and CDR2 is SMNVEV (reference sequence).

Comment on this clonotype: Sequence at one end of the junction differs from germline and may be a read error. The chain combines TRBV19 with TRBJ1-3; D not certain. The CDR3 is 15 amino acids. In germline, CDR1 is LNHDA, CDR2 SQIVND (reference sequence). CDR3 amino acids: CASSMRQASRNTIYF. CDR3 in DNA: TGTGCCAGTAGTATGCGGCAGGCCTCTCGAAACACCATATATTTT.

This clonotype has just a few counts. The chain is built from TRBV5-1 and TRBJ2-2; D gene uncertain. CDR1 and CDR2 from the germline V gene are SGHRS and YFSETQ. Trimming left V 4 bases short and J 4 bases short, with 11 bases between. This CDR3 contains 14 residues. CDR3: CASSTTSTTGELFF. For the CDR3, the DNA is TGCGCCAGCAGCACGACGTCCACCACCGGGGAGCTGTTTTTT.

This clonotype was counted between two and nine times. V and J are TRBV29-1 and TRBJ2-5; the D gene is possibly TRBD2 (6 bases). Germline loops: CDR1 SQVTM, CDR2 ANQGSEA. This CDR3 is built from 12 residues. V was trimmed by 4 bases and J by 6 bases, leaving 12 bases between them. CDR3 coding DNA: TGCAGCGTTGGCGGGAACGGGAAGACCCAGTACTTC. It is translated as CSVGGNGKTQYF.

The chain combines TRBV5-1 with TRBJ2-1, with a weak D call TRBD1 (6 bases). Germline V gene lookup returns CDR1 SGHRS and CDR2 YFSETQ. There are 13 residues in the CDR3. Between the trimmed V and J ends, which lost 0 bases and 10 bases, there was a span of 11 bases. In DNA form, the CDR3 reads TGCGCCAGCAGCTTGGCGGACAGCCTAGAGCAGTTCTTC. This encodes CASSLADSLEQFF. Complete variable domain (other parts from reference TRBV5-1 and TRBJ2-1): KAGVTQTPRYLIKTRGQQVTLSCSPISGHRSVSWYQQTPGQGLQFLFEYFSETQRNKGNFPGRFSGRQFSNSRSEMNVSTLELGDSALYLCASSLADSLEQFFGPGTRLTVL.

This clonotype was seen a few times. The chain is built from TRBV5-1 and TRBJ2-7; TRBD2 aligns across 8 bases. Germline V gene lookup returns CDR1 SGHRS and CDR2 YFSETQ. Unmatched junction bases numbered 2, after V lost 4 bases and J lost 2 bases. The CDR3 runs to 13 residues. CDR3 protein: CASSAGGTYEQYF. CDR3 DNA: TGCGCCAGCAGCGCGGGGGGAACCTACGAGCAGTACTTC.

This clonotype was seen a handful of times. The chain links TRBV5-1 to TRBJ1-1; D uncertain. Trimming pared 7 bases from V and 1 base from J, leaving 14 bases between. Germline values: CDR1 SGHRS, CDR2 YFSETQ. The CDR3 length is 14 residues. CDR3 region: CASRVLPANTEAFF. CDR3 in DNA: TGCGCCAGCCGCGTACTCCCCGCGAACACTGAAGCTTTCTTT. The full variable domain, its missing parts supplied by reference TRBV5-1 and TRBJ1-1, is KAGVTQTPRYLIKTRGQQVTLSCSPISGHRSVSWYQQTPGQGLQFLFEYFSETQRNKGNFPGRFSGRQFSNSRSEMNVSTLELGDSALYLCASRVLPANTEAFFGQGTRLTVV.

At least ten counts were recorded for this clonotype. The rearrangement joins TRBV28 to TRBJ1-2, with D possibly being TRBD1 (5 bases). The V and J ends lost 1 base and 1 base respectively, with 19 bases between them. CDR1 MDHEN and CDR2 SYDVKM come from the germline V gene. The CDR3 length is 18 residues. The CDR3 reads CASSLLWDPEGVNYGYTF. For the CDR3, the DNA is TGTGCCAGCAGTTTATTGTGGGACCCGGAAGGAGTTAACTATGGCTACACCTTC.

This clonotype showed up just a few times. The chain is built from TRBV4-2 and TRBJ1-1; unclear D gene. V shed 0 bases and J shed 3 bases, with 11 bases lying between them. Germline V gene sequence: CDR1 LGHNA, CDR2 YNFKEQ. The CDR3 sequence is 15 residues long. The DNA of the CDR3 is TGTGCCAGCAGCCAAGATGGGTACAGTTACACTGAAGCTTTCTTT. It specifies CASSQDGYSYTEAFF.

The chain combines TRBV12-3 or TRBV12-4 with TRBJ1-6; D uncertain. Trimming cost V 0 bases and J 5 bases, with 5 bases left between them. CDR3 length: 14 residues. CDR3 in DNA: TGTGCCAGCAGTTTAGCATTCGATAATTCACCCCTCCACTTT. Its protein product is CASSLAFDNSPLHF.

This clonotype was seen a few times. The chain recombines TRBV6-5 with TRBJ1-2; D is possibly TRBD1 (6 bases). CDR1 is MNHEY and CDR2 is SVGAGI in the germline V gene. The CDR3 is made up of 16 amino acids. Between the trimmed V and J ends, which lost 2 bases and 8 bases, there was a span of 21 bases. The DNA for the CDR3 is TGTGCCAGCAGTTACACAGGGAGACTGGTTCGGTTCGGCTACACCTTC. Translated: CASSYTGRLVRFGYTF.

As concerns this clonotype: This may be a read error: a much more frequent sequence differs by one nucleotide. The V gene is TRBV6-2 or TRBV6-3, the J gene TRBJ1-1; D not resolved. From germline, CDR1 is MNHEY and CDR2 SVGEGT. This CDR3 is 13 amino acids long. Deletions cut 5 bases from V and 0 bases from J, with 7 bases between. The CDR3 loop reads CASSTVLNTEAFF. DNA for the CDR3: TGTGCCAGCAGTACCGTATTGAACACTGAAGCTTTCTTT.